This T cell receptor (beta chain) was documented in a study of early T cells in non-severe SARS-CoV-2 infection. Study results and caveats: Anti-spike CD8 responses were favored in VDJdb matching, and private and CD4 specificities were missed.

As part of library construction, unique molecular identifiers were attached to individual cDNA molecules. TCRdb reanalysed the 5' RACE reads using MiXCR and keeps one entry per CDR3 protein. The sample carries about 56,000 distinct CDR3 sequences, about 14% recorded once. About this clonotype: Its specificity is not known.

This CDR3 has 12 residues. Losses at the gene ends were 8 bases for V and 0 bases for J; bases not matched to a gene: 2. CDR1 is SQVTM and CDR2 is ANQGSEA in the germline V gene. The sample here was whole blood, taken at baseline. The V gene is TRBV29-1, the J gene TRBJ2-7; TRBD2 aligns across 9 bases. The receptor was derived from an adult who was a healthcare worker with PCR-confirmed SARS-CoV-2 infection or an uninfected control (not recorded which). For the CDR3, the DNA is TGCAGCACGACTAGCGGCTCCTACGAGCAGTACTTC. Protein sequence: CSTTSGSYEQYF.